This T cell receptor beta chain was identified in a study of shared clonotypes between healthy human individuals. The CDR3 has 12 amino acids. CDR1 is SGHTA, CDR2 FQGTGA, per germline. V was shortened by 1 base and J by 8 bases, with 6 bases between the two germline ends. Assay: immunoSEQ multiplex PCR; the TCRdb copy retains only in-frame clones and omits some. The data show approximately 2,000,000 clones, with just under 95% seen just once and around 0.38% held by the top ten. V usage is TRBV7-3 and J usage is TRBJ2-1; no reliable D call. Sequencing was done on a sample of naive CD4+ T cells from PBMCs. Sample subset: CD45RA+ positively selected. The sequence was collected from a man aged 18 to 29 in good health. Some clones in this sample may be carry-over from other donors' samples. The CDR3 spells CASSLSGYEQFF. Written as DNA, the CDR3 is TGTGCCAGCAGCTTAAGCGGTTATGAGCAGTTCTTC. Full variable domain (rest looked up from reference TRBV7-3 and TRBJ2-1): GAGVSQTPSNKVTEKGKYVELRCDPISGHTALYWYRQSLGQGPEFLIYFQGTGAADDSGLPNDRFFAVRPEGSVSTLKIQRTERGDSAVYLCASSLSGYEQFFGPGTRLTVL.